The T cell receptor beta chain described here comes from a study of blood T cell repertoires in COVID-19. Overall study: Samples taken during acute and convalescent COVID-19 were collected in the United States, Italy and Spain. The analysed material was cDNA or gDNA that came from T cells, B-cell-depleted T cells, or PBMCs.

Original processing notes: Estimation of nucleated cell counts was performed using reference gene primer amplification. Sequencing used immunoSEQ multiplex PCR; TCRdb keeps in-frame clones, though not all of them. D and trimming come from the DNA, and the V and J calls and clone size come from that table. The table shows approximately 230,000 clones, with 80% to 90% occurring only once. Per the germline V gene, CDR1 is MDHEN and CDR2 is SYDVKM. V lost 8 bases, J lost 2 bases, and 5 bases stayed unmatched. The CDR3 is 15 amino acids. This sequence was found in a man older than 75 with acute or convalescent COVID-19. This rearrangement joins TRBV28 to TRBJ2-1, with 11 nucleotides matching TRBD2. Sample: peripheral blood. The chain's CDR3 is CASGTSGITYNEQFF. CDR3 bases: TGTGCCAGCGGGACTAGCGGAATAACCTACAATGAGCAGTTCTTC. The full variable domain, with the rest looked up from reference TRBV28 and TRBJ2-1, is DVKVTQSSRYLVKRTGEKVFLECVQDMDHENMFWYRQDPGLGLRLIYFSYDVKMKEKGDIPEGYSVSREKKERFSLILESASTNQTSMYLCASGTSGITYNEQFFGPGTRLTVL.